The 28 T cell receptor beta chains presented below share a single source sample, sequenced in a study of CD8+CD57+ T cells in acquired aplastic anemia. Template material for TCR beta VDJ and CDR3 profiling consisted of genomic DNA. One entry per CDR3 protein, called by TCRdb with MiXCR from the reads. This sample has some 200,000 distinct CDR3 sequences, with 65% found just once. All patients picked for sequencing had shown, by flow cytometry, an expansion of CD8+CD57+ cells. Sequences were obtained from sorted CD4+, CD8+, or CD8+CD57+ T cells (not recorded which) from PBMCs. The receptors come from a human donor with aplastic anemia.

The chain employs TRBV29-1 and TRBJ2-2; D uncertain. CDR1 SQVTM and CDR2 ANQGSEA come from the germline V gene. V lost 5 bases, J lost 7 bases, and 5 bases lay in between. CDR3 length: 10 amino acids. Here the CDR3 reads CSVLVGELFF. CDR3 DNA sequence: TGCAGCGTTTTGGTCGGGGAGCTGTTTTTT.

The rearrangement links TRBV5-1 to TRBJ1-2; no reliable D call. Germline CDR1 reads SGHRS; CDR2 reads YFSETQ. The V and J ends lost 4 bases and 0 bases respectively, with 10 bases between them. This CDR3 is 14 amino acids long. The CDR3: CASSETTSNYGYTF. CDR3 DNA sequence: TGCGCCAGCAGCGAGACAACTTCTAACTATGGCTACACCTTC.

This clonotype was observed at least ten times. The gene calls are TRBV9 and TRBJ2-1; D ambiguous. Germline V CDR1 and CDR2: SGDLS, YYNGEE. CDR3 size: 11 residues. Trimming stripped 4 bases from V and 10 bases from J, with 9 bases between. The CDR3 is CASSPYREQFF. The CDR3 DNA follows: TGTGCCAGCAGCCCGTACAGAGAGCAGTTCTTC.

The genes are TRBV29-1 and TRBJ2-2; TRBD2 matches 7 bases. Per germline, CDR1 SQVTM and CDR2 ANQGSEA. This CDR3 comprises 15 residues. The ends lost 8 bases at V and 3 bases at J; junction bases unmatched: 12. CDR3 sequence reads: CSTTGTGGDTGELFF. The CDR3 nucleotides are TGCAGCACTACGGGGACGGGGGGTGACACCGGGGAGCTGTTTTTT.

This clonotype was picked up a small number of times. The V gene is TRBV15, the J gene TRBJ2-5, with 13 bases lining up with TRBD2. The CDR3 sequence is 15 residues long. Germline lookup yields CDR1 LNHNV and CDR2 YYDKDF (reference sequence). The junction had 11 bases not matched to a gene; V was cut back by 4 bases and J by 12 bases. The CDR3 DNA follows: TGTGCCACCAGCATCCCCGGGACTAGCGGGGCCCTCGAGTACTTC. Amino acids: CATSIPGTSGALEYF.

This rearrangement joins TRBV29-1 to TRBJ2-7; D not certain. The CDR3 runs 13 residues. The V and J ends lost 0 bases and 3 bases respectively, with 9 bases between them. CDR1 is SQVTM and CDR2 is ANQGSEA in the germline V gene. The CDR3 bases are TGCAGCGTTGAAGATATAGGGAACTACGAGCAGTACTTC. Translation: CSVEDIGNYEQYF.

Ten or more counts support this clonotype. J is TRBJ2-7 and V is TRBV12-3 or TRBV12-4, with D unclear. Trimming stripped 8 bases from V and 2 bases from J, with 13 bases between. This CDR3 is 13 amino acids long. The CDR3 DNA follows: TGTGCCAGCGCTCCTTCATCTACCTACGAGCAGTACTTC. Residues: CASAPSSTYEQYF.

The CDR3 DNA sequence: TGTGCCAGCAGCTTGGGGGGCTACCAAGAGACCCAGTACTTC. Translation gives CASSLGGYQETQYF. The rearrangement joins TRBV5-4 to TRBJ2-5; a possible D gene is TRBD1 (5 bases). This CDR3 spans 14 amino acids. Trimming pared 0 bases from V and 0 bases from J, leaving 6 bases between. CDR1 and CDR2 from the germline V gene are SGHNT and YYREEE (reference sequence).

This chain connects TRBV2 to TRBJ2-7; perhaps TRBD1 as D (6 bases). Germline CDR1 SNHLY, CDR2 FYNNEI. This CDR3 spans 14 amino acids. Trimming took off 6 bases at V and 6 bases at J, with 18 bases between the two ends. CDR3 in DNA: TGTGCCAGCAGCTTTGAGGGCCGAGGGGGCGAGCAGTACTTC. Protein sequence: CASSFEGRGGEQYF.

As for this clonotype: Compared with germline, one end of the junction differs, possibly owing to a read error. V gene TRBV5-1 combines with J gene TRBJ2-5; perhaps TRBD1 as D (5 bases). CDR1 SGHRS and CDR2 YFSETQ come from the germline V gene. The CDR3 spans 15 residues. As DNA, the CDR3 is TGTGCCAGCAGCTTGGTGGGGCGGTCCCAAGAGACCCAGTACTTC. Translation gives CASSLVGRSQETQYF.

The J gene is TRBJ2-1, the V gene TRBV19, with a possible D match to TRBD1 (5 bases). The V gene lost 7 bases and the J gene lost 2 bases, with 9 bases spanning the gap. CDR1 and CDR2 from the germline V gene are LNHDA and SQIVND (reference sequence). The CDR3 length is 13 residues. As DNA, the CDR3 is TGTGCCAGTAAAGGGGCTCCCTACAATGAGCAGTTCTTC. It is translated as CASKGAPYNEQFF.

As regards this clonotype: One junction end does not reproduce the germline sequence, and a read error may be involved. The genes are TRBV4-1 and TRBJ2-7; the D gene could be TRBD1 or TRBD2 (6 bases each). CDR1 is MGHRA, CDR2 YSYEKL, per germline. This CDR3 has 14 residues. DNA of the CDR3: TGTGCCAGCAGCTTCTGGGGGGCTCGGGACGAGCAGTACTTC. Translating gives CASSFWGARDEQYF.

The rearrangement uses TRBV20-1 and TRBJ1-5, with D tentatively TRBD1 (5 bases). The CDR3 runs to 14 residues. Trimming took off 6 bases at V and 1 base at J, with 13 bases between the two ends. Germline V CDR1 and CDR2: DFQATT, SNEGSKA (reference sequence). CDR3 protein: CSAAGSGSNQPQHF. The CDR3 nucleotides are TGCAGTGCGGCAGGGTCTGGGAGCAATCAGCCCCAGCATTTT.

The V and J genes are TRBV20-1 and TRBJ1-1; D not resolved. Trimming removed 2 bases from V and 3 bases from J, with 7 bases in between. This CDR3 contains 12 residues. Germline V gene data show CDR1 as DFQATT and CDR2 as SNEGSKA (reference sequence). The CDR3 DNA is TGCAGTGCTAGAATGCGGGACACTGAAGCTTTCTTT. This codes for CSARMRDTEAFF.

The chain employs TRBV20-1 and TRBJ2-1, with D maybe TRBD1 (5 bases). Germline V lookup: CDR1 DFQATT, CDR2 SNEGSKA (reference sequence). The V gene lost 1 base and the J gene lost 7 bases, with 14 bases spanning the gap. The CDR3 consists of 14 residues. The CDR3 DNA reads as TGCAGTGCTAGAGGGGGCAGTCTAGTAAATGAGCAGTTCTTC. Its protein is CSARGGSLVNEQFF.

This clonotype was counted a single time. The rearrangement joins TRBV15 to TRBJ2-1, with D perhaps matching TRBD1 (6 bases). Between the trimmed V and J ends, which lost 3 bases and 0 bases, there was a span of 15 bases. The CDR3 covers 17 residues. The germline CDR1 and CDR2 sequences are LNHNV and YYDKDF (reference sequence). The CDR3 DNA sequence: TGTGCCACCAGCAGCCCCCCGGGACACTTCTCCTACAATGAGCAGTTCTTC. Its translation is CATSSPPGHFSYNEQFF.

The chain is built from TRBV7-3 and TRBJ2-7, with 9 bases lining up with TRBD2. Germline lookup yields CDR1 SGHTA and CDR2 FQGTGA. The length of the CDR3 is 16 residues. V lost 4 bases, J lost 4 bases, and 11 bases stayed unmatched. CDR3 in amino acids: CASSSNPGTSIYEQYF. For the CDR3, the DNA is TGTGCCAGCAGCTCCAACCCGGGGACTAGCATTTACGAGCAGTACTTC. Using reference TRBV7-3 and TRBJ2-7 for the parts outside the CDR3, the full variable domain is GAGVSQTPSNKVTEKGKYVELRCDPISGHTALYWYRQSLGQGPEFLIYFQGTGAADDSGLPNDRFFAVRPEGSVSTLKIQRTERGDSAVYLCASSSNPGTSIYEQYFGPGTRLTVT.

The J gene is TRBJ1-5, the V gene TRBV2, with TRBD1 matching 12 bases. The CDR3 is made up of 16 amino acids. The junction had 8 bases not matched to a gene; V was cut back by 4 bases and J by 7 bases. CDR1 and CDR2 from the germline V gene are SNHLY and FYNNEI. Here the CDR3 DNA reads TGTGCCAGCAGTGTGGGACAGGGGGCGACGGGGCAGCCCCAGCATTTT. Protein product: CASSVGQGATGQPQHF.

In regard to this clonotype: An end of the junction differs from the germline gene, which may be a read error. The genes are TRBV15 and TRBJ2-2, with D tentatively TRBD1 or TRBD2 (5 bases each). CDR1 LNHNV and CDR2 YYDKDF come from the germline V gene (reference sequence). The CDR3 is 16 residues long. CDR3 protein: CATSRDRGAGTGELFF. CDR3 sequence (DNA): TGTGCCACCAGCAGAGATCGGGGCGCGGGCACCGGGGAGTTGTTTTTT.

In this sample, this clonotype turned up once. The chain has TRBV24-1 and TRBJ2-3; TRBD2 matches 11 bases. The V gene's germline CDR1 is KGHDR and CDR2 SFDVKD. The CDR3 totals 18 residues. Losses at the gene ends were 0 bases for V and 2 bases for J; bases not matched to a gene: 6. The CDR3 region has the DNA TGTGCCACCAGTGATTTGGGGCTAGCGGGAGGAGACACAGATACGCAGTATTTT. It is translated as CATSDLGLAGGDTDTQYF.

The rearrangement joins TRBV20-1 to TRBJ2-7; D not certain. Germline-derived CDR1 and CDR2 are DFQATT and SNEGSKA (reference sequence). Trimming took off 6 bases at V and 4 bases at J, with 13 bases between the two ends. The CDR3 length is 12 residues. The chain's CDR3 is CSAAPAGYEQYF. As DNA, the CDR3 is TGCAGTGCAGCACCGGCCGGGTACGAGCAGTACTTC.

The chain links TRBV2 to TRBJ2-7, with D unresolved. The germline V gene encodes CDR1 SNHLY and CDR2 FYNNEI. CDR3 length equals 14 residues. Trimming left V 5 bases short and J 3 bases short, with 14 bases between. The CDR3 nucleotides read TGTGCCAGCAGTTACGGGCATCCTAACTACGAGCAGTACTTC. This codes for CASSYGHPNYEQYF.

V and J are TRBV7-8 and TRBJ1-1; D not certain. The germline V gene encodes CDR1 SGHVS and CDR2 FQNEAQ. Trimming cost V 2 bases and J 5 bases, with 6 bases left between them. The CDR3 loop spans 12 amino acids. CDR3 coding DNA: TGTGCCAGCAGCTTAATTCTAACTGAAGCTTTCTTT. It specifies CASSLILTEAFF.

DNA of the CDR3: TGTGCCAGTAGTATAGGACGCCAGGCCTACGAGCAGTACTTC. It yields the protein CASSIGRQAYEQYF. The V and J genes are TRBV19 and TRBJ2-7, with no clear D. The CDR3 is 14 amino acids. The V gene's germline CDR1 is LNHDA and CDR2 SQIVND (reference sequence). Trimming took off 1 base at V and 2 bases at J, with 9 bases between the two ends.

This sequence joins TRBV6-6 and TRBJ1-6; D is ambiguous. V was shortened by 5 bases and J by 6 bases, with 8 bases between the two germline ends. Germline CDR1 MNHNY, CDR2 SVGAGI (reference sequence). The CDR3 consists of 13 residues. The CDR3: CASSEQVNSPLHF. DNA of the CDR3: TGTGCCAGCAGTGAGCAGGTTAATTCACCCCTCCACTTT.

The rearrangement joins TRBV25-1 to TRBJ1-6, with D uncertain. Germline CDR1 MGHDK, CDR2 SYGVNS. The CDR3 spans 17 residues. Trimming cost V 4 bases and J 8 bases, with 21 bases left between them. The CDR3 sequence is CASSGWTGGPPDSPLHF. CDR3 sequence (DNA): TGTGCCAGCAGTGGTTGGACGGGTGGGCCACCTGATTCACCCCTCCACTTT.

V usage is TRBV19 and J usage is TRBJ1-3; possibly TRBD1 for D (6 bases). CDR1 is LNHDA, CDR2 SQIVND, per germline (reference sequence). The CDR3 runs to 14 residues. The V end lost 3 bases, the J end lost 2 bases, and 8 bases lay between the germline ends. The CDR3 sequence: CASSMAGAGNTIYF. CDR3 DNA sequence: TGTGCCAGTAGTATGGCAGGGGCTGGAAACACCATATATTTT.

This clonotype has only one observation. The V gene is TRBV15, the J gene TRBJ2-7; D is uncertain. Trimming left V 4 bases short and J 4 bases short, with 5 bases between. Germline-derived CDR1 and CDR2 are LNHNV and YYDKDF (reference sequence). The CDR3 extends over 11 amino acids. CDR3 nucleotides: TGTGCCACCAGCACACGTTACGAGCAGTACTTC. Amino acid sequence: CATSTRYEQYF.